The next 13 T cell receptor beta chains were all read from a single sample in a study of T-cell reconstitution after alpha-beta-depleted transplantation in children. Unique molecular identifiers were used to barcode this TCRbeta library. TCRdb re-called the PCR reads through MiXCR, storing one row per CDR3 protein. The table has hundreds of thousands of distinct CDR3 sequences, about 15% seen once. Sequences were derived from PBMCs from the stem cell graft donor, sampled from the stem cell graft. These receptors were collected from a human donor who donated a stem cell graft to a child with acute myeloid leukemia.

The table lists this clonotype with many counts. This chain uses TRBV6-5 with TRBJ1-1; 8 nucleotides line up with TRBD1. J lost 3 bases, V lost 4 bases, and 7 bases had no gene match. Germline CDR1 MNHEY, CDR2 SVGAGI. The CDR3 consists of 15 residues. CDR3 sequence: CASSSPGGRDTEAFF. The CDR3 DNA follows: TGTGCCAGCAGTTCCCCAGGGGGCCGGGACACTGAAGCTTTCTTT.

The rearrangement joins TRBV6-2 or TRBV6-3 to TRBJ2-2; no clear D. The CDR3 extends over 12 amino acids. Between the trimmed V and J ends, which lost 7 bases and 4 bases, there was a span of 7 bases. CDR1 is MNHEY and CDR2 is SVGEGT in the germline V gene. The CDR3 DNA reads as TGTGCCAGCATGCTGGGCACCGGGGAGCTGTTTTTT. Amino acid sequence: CASMLGTGELFF.

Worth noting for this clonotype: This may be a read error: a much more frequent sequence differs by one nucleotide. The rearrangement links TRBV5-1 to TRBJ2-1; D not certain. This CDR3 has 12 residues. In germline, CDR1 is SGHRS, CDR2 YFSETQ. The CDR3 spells CASRGLNNDQFF. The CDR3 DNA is TGCGCCAGCAGGGGCCTAAACAATGACCAGTTCTTC.

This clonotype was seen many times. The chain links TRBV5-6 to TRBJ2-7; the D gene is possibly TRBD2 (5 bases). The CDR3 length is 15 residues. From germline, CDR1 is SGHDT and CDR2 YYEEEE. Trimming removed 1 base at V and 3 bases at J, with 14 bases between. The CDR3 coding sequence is TGTGCCAGCAGCTTGACGGCAGAGGGAAACTACGAGCAGTACGTC. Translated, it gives CASSLTAEGNYEQYV.

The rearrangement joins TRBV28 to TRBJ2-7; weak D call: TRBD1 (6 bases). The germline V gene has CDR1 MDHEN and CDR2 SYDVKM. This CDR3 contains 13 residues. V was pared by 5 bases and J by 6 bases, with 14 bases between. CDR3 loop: CASSLPTGSEQYV. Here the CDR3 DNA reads TGTGCCAGCAGTCTCCCCACAGGGAGCGAGCAGTACGTC.

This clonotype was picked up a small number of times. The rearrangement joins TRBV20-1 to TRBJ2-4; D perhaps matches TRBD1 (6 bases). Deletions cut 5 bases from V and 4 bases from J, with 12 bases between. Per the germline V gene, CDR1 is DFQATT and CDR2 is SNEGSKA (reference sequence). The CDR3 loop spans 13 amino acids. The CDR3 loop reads CSASDSQKNIQYF. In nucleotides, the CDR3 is TGCAGTGCTTCGGACAGCCAAAAAAACATTCAGTACTTC.

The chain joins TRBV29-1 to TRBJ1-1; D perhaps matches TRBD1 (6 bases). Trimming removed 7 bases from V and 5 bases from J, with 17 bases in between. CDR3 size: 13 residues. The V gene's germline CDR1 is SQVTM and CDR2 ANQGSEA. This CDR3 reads CSGGPGRGTEAFF. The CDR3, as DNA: TGCAGCGGGGGGCCAGGGAGGGGAACTGAAGCTTTCTTT.

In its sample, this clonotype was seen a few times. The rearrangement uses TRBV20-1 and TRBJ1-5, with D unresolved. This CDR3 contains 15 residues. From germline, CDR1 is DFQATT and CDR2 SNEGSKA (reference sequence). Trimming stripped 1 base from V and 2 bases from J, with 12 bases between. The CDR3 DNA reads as TGCAGTGCTAGAGTGGAAGCGTATGGCAATCAGCCCCAGCATTTT. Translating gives CSARVEAYGNQPQHF.

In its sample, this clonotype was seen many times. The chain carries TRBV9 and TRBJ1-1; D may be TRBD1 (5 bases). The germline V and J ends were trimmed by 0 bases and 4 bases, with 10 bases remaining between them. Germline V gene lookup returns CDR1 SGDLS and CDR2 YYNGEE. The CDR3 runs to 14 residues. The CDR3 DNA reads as TGTGCCAGCAGCGTAGTGGGGGAGAGCACTGAAGCTTTCTTT. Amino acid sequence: CASSVVGESTEAFF.

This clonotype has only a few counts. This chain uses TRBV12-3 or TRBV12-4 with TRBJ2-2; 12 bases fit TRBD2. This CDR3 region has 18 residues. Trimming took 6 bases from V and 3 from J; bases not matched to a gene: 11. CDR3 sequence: CASRGFGTSGRDTGELFF. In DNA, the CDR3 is TGTGCCAGCAGGGGATTCGGGACTAGCGGGCGCGACACCGGGGAGCTGTTTTTT.

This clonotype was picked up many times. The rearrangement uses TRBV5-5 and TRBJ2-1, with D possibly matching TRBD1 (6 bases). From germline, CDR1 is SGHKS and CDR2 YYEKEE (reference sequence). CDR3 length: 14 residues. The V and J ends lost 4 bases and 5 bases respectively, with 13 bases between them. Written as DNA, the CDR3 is TGTGCCAGCAGCGACGGACAGAGGAACAATGAGCAGTTCTTC. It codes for CASSDGQRNNEQFF. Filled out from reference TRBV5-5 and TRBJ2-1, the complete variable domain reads DAGVTQSPTHLIKTRGQQVTLRCSPISGHKSVSWYQQVLGQGPQFIFQYYEKEERGRGNFPDRFSARQFPNYSSELNVNALLLGDSALYLCASSDGQRNNEQFFGPGTRLTVL.

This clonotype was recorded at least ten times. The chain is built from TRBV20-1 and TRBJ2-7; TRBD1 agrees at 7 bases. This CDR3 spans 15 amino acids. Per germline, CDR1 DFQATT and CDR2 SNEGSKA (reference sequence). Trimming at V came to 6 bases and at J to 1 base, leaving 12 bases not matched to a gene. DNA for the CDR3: TGCAGTGCCCTCGAGGGGGACAGACTATCCTACGAGCAGTACTTC. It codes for CSALEGDRLSYEQYF.

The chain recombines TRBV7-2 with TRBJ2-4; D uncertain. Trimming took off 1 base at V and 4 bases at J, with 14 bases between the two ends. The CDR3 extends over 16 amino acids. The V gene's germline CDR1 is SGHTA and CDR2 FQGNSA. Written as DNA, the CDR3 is TGTGCCAGCAGCTTAGATAGGATTTTAGCAAAAAACATTCAGTACTTC. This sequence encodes CASSLDRILAKNIQYF.